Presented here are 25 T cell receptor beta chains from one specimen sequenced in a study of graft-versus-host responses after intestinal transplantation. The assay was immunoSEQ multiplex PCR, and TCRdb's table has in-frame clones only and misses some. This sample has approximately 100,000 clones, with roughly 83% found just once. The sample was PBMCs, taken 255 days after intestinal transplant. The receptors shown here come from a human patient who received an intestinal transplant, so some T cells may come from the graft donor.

DNA for the CDR3: TGTGCCACCAGCAGAGATCTAGGGAACTACGAGCAGTACTTC. Its translation is CATSRDLGNYEQYF. This chain links TRBV15 with TRBJ2-7, with no clear D. Between the trimmed V and J ends, which lost 0 bases and 3 bases, there was a span of 9 bases. CDR1 and CDR2 (germline): LNHNV, YYDKDF (reference sequence). This CDR3 is built from 14 residues.

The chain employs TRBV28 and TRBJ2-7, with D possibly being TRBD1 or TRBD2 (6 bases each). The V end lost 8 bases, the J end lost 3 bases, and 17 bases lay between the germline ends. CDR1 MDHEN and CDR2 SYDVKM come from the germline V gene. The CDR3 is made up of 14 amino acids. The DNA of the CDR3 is TGTGCCAGCCGAGAAAAGGGGGGAGGCTACGAGCAGTACGTC. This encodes CASREKGGGYEQYV.

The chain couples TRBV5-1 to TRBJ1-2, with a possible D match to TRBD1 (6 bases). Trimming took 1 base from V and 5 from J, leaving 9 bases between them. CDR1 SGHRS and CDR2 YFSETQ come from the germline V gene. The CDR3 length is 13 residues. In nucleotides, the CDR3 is TGCGCCAGCAGCTTGCCAGGGGATTATGGCTACACCTTC. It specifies CASSLPGDYGYTF.

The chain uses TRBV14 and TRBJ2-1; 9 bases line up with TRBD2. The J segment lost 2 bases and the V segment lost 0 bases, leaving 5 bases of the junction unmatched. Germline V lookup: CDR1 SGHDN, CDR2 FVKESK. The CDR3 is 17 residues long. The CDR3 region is CASSQDHGGRAYNEQFF. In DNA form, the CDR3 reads TGTGCCAGCAGCCAAGATCACGGCGGGAGGGCCTACAATGAGCAGTTCTTC. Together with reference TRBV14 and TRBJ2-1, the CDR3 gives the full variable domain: EAGVTQFPSHSVIEKGQTVTLRCDPISGHDNLYWYRRVMGKEIKFLLHFVKESKQDESGMPNNRFLAERTGGTYSTLKVQPAELEDSGVYFCASSQDHGGRAYNEQFFGPGTRLTVL.

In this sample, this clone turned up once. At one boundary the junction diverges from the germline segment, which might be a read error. The CDR3 is CASSAQGAGNIKYF. The CDR3 DNA sequence: TGTGCCAGCAGTGCACAGGGGGCGGGGAACATTAAGTACTTC. The chain carries TRBV2 and TRBJ2-4, with TRBD1 matching over 9 bases. This CDR3 has 14 residues. Germline V gives CDR1 SNHLY, CDR2 FYNNEI.

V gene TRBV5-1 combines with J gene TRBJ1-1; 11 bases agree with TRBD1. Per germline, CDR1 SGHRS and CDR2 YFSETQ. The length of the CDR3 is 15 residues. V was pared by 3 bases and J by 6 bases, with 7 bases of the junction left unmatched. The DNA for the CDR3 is TGCGCCAGCAGCTGGGGCGGACAGGGGGCGGCTGAAGCTTTCTTT. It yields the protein CASSWGGQGAAEAFF.

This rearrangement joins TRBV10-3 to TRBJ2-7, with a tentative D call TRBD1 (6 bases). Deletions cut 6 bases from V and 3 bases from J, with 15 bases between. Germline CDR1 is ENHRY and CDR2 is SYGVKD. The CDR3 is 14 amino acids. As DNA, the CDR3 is TGTGCCATCAGCCAAGGCACAGGGAACTACGAGCAGTACGTC. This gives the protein CAISQGTGNYEQYV.

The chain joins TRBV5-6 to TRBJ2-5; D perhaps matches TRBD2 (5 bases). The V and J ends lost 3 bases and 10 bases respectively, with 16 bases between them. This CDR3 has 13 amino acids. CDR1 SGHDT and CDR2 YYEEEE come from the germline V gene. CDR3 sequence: CASSSGWVRDQYF. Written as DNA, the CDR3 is TGTGCCAGCAGCTCGGGCTGGGTACGGGACCAGTACTTC. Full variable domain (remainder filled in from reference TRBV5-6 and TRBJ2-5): DAGVTQSPTHLIKTRGQQVTLRCSPKSGHDTVSWYQQALGQGPQFIFQYYEEEERQRGNFPDRFSGHQFPNYSSELNVNALLLGDSALYLCASSSGWVRDQYFGPGTRLLVL.

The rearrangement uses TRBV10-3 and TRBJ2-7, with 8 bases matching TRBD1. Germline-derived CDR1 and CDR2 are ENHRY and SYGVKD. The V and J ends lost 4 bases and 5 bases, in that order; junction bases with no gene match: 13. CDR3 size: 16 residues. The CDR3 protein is CAISGPDRDFSHEQYF. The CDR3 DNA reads TGTGCCATCAGTGGGCCGGACAGGGATTTTTCCCACGAGCAGTACTTC.

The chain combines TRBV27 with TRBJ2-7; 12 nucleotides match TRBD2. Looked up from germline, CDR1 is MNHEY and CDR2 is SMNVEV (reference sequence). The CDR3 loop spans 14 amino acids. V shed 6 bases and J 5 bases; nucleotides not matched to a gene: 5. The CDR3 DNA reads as TGTGCCAGCAGAGCTAGCGGGGGGGCCCACGAGCAGTACGTC. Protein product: CASRASGGAHEQYV.

This chain's CDR3 is CATGAGGGEAFF. As DNA, the CDR3 is TGTGCCACCGGGGCAGGGGGTGGTGAAGCTTTCTTT. The rearrangement links TRBV15 to TRBJ1-1, with 7 bases lining up with TRBD1. The CDR3 consists of 12 residues. Germline values: CDR1 LNHNV, CDR2 YYDKDF (reference sequence). J gave up 7 bases and V 8 bases, and 7 bases lay outside the gene matches.

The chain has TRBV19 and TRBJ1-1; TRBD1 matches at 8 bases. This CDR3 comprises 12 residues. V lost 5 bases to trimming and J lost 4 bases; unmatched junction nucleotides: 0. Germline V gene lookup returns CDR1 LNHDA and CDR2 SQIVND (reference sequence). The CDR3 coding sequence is TGTGCCAGTAGTGGGACAGGCACTGAAGCTTTCTTT. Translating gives CASSGTGTEAFF.

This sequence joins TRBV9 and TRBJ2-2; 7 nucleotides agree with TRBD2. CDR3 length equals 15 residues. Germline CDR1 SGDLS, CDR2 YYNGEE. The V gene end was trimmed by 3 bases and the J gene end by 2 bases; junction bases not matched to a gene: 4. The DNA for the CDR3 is TGTGCCAGCAGCGCCGCGGGGGTCAACACCGGGGAGCTGTTTTTT. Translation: CASSAAGVNTGELFF.

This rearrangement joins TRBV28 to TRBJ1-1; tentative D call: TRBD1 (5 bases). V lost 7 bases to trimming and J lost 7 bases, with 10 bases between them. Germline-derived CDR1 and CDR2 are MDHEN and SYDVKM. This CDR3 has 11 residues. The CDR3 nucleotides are TGTGCCAGCAAGGGACGGATTGAAGCTTTCTTT. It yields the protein CASKGRIEAFF.

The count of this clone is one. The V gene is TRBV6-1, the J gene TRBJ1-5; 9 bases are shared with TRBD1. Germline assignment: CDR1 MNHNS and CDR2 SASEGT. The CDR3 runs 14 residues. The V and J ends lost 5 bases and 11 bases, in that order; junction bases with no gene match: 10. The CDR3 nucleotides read TGTGCCAGCAGTACCGGGACAGGGCCCTGGGCCCAGCATTTT. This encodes CASSTGTGPWAQHF.

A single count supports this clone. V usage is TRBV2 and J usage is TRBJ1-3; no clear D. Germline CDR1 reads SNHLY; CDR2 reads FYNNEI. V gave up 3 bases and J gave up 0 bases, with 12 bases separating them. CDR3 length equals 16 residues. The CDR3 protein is CASSEVGGTSGNTIYF. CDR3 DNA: TGTGCCAGCAGTGAGGTGGGTGGAACCTCTGGAAACACCATATATTTT.

The CDR3 loop is CASSLWVETDSYGYTF. CDR3 sequence (DNA): TGTGCCAGCAGTTTATGGGTGGAGACAGATAGCTATGGCTACACCTTC. The rearrangement uses TRBV28 and TRBJ1-2, with D perhaps matching TRBD1 (5 bases). CDR3 size: 16 residues. Trimming took off 0 bases at V and 4 bases at J, with 15 bases between the two ends. From germline, CDR1 is MDHEN and CDR2 SYDVKM.

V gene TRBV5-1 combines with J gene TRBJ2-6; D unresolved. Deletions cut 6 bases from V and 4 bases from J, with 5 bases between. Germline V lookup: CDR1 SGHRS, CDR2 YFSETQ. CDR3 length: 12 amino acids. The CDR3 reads CASTAGANVLTF. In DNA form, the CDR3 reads TGCGCCAGCACAGCGGGGGCCAACGTCCTGACTTTC.

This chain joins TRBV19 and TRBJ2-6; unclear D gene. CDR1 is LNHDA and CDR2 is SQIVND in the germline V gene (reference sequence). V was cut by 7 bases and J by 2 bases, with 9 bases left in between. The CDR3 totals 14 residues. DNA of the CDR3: TGTGCCAGTATAGAAGGTCCTGGGGCCAACGTCCTGACTTTC. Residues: CASIEGPGANVLTF.

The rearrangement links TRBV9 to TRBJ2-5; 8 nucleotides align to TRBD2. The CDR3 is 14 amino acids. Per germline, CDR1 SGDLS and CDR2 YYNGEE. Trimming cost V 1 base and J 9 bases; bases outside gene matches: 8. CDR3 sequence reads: CASSVRGGPGAQYF. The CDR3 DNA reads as TGTGCCAGCAGCGTACGCGGGGGGCCTGGGGCCCAGTACTTC. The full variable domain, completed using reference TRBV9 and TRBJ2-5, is DSGVTQTPKHLITATGQRVTLRCSPRSGDLSVYWYQQSLDQGLQFLIQYYNGEERAKGNILERFSAQQFPDLHSELNLSSLELGDSALYFCASSVRGGPGAQYFGPGTRLLVL.

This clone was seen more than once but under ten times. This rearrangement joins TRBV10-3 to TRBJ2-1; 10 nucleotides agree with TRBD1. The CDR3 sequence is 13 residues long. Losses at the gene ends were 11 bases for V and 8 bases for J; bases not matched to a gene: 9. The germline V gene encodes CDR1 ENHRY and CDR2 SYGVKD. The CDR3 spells CASRDRGRDEQFF. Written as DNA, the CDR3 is TGTGCCTCCCGGGACAGGGGAAGGGATGAGCAGTTCTTC.

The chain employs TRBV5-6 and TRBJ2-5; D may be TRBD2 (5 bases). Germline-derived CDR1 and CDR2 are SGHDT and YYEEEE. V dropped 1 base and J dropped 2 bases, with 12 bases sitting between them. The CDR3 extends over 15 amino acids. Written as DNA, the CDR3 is TGTGCCAGCAGCTTGAGAGGAGGCGGGCAAGAGACCCAGTACTTC. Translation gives CASSLRGGGQETQYF.

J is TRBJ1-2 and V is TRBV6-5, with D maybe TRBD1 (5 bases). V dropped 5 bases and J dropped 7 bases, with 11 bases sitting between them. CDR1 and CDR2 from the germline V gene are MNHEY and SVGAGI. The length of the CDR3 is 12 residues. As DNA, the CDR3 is TGTGCCAGCAGTGTCTGGCAGGGTGGCTACACCTTC. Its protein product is CASSVWQGGYTF.

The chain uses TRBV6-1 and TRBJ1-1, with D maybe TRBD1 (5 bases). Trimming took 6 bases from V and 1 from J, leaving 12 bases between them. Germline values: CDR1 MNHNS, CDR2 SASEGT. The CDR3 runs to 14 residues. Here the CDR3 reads CASSPGPGNTEAFF. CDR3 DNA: TGTGCCAGCAGCCCGGGACCCGGGAACACTGAAGCTTTCTTT.

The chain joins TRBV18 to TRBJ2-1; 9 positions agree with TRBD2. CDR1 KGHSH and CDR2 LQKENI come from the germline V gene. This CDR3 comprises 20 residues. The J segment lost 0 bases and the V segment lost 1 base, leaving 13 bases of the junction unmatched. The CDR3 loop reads CASSPLFPSGVWSSYNEQFF. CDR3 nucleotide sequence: TGTGCCAGCTCACCACTATTCCCTAGCGGGGTGTGGTCCTCCTACAATGAGCAGTTCTTC.